This is a list of T cell receptor beta chains from one sample in a study of cytotoxic CD8 clonotypes in ibrutinib-treated CLL. TCRdb's copy holds only in-frame clones and misses some; the assay was immunoSEQ multiplex PCR. Of a few hundred thousand clones in the sample, 70% are singletons; the top ten hold 15% to 17%. The input for sequencing was PBMCs, taken after 24 months of ibrutinib treatment. The origin of the receptors is a human donor with chronic lymphocytic leukemia. Both conserved end residues are part of each CDR3. A D gene is named only where the DNA matches it firmly. The size entry is marked missing in some rows and otherwise reads once, few, many or a size class.

V: TRBV29-1
J: TRBJ2-7
size: NA
D: NA
DNA: TGCAGCGTTCAGTCGGAGCAGTACTTC
CDR3: CSVQSEQYF

V: TRBV28
J: TRBJ1-4
size: once
D: NA
DNA: TGTGCCAGCAGTTCCCCTCATGGCGAAAAACTGTTTTTT
CDR3: CASSSPHGEKLFF

V: TRBV5-6
J: TRBJ2-5
size: once
D: TRBD1
DNA: TGTGCCAGCAGCTTCCGTGACAGGGTCTACACCCAGTACTTC
CDR3: CASSFRDRVYTQYF

V: TRBV19
J: TRBJ1-4
size: NA
D: NA
DNA: TGTGCCAGTAGTATGACAGCAACTAATGAAAAACTGTTTTTT
CDR3: CASSMTATNEKLFF

V: TRBV4-1
J: TRBJ1-5
size: NA
D: NA
DNA: TGCGCCAGCAGCCAAGATTATCAGGGACTTGGGCCCCAGCATTTT
CDR3: CASSQDYQGLGPQHF

V: TRBV23-1
J: TRBJ2-7
size: NA
D: TRBD1
DNA: TGCGCCAGCAGTCACCTTCAGGACAGGGTTCTACACGAGCAGTACTTC
CDR3: CASSHLQDRVLHEQYF

V: TRBV6-5
J: TRBJ1-5
size: NA
D: NA
DNA: TGTGCCAGCAGTTACCAAGGTCCAGGTCAGCCCCAGCATTTT
CDR3: CASSYQGPGQPQHF

V: TRBV5-6
J: TRBJ2-1
size: NA
D: TRBD1
DNA: TGTGCCAGCAGCACAGGGGCCTATGAGCAGTTCTTC
CDR3: CASSTGAYEQFF

V: TRBV7-2
J: TRBJ2-5
size: NA
D: NA
DNA: TGTGCCAGCAGAGTCACAGCCATAGAGACCCAGTACTTC
CDR3: CASRVTAIETQYF

V: TRBV9
J: TRBJ2-1
size: NA
D: TRBD2
DNA: TGTGCCAGCAGTGTTAGCGGGAGGGTAAATGAGCAGTTCTTC
CDR3: CASSVSGRVNEQFF

V: TRBV2
J: TRBJ1-4
size: NA
D: TRBD1
DNA: TGTGCCAGCAGTGGAGGGGACAGGGTGGTCGAAAAACTGTTTTTT
CDR3: CASSGGDRVVEKLFF

V: TRBV5-6
J: TRBJ2-7
size: NA
D: NA
DNA: TGTGCCAGCAGCTCCCGAATCAGCCCAGAGATGACCTACGAGCAGTACTTC
CDR3: CASSSRISPEMTYEQYF

V: TRBV28
J: TRBJ2-5
size: few
D: TRBD1
DNA: TGTGCCAGCAGTTTCTACAGGGGTCAAGAGACCCAGTACTTC
CDR3: CASSFYRGQETQYF

V: TRBV6-5
J: TRBJ2-1
size: once
D: NA
DNA: TGTGCCAGCAGTTACTCGTATCAGCAGTTCTTC
CDR3: CASSYSYQQFF

V: TRBV6-1
J: TRBJ1-2
size: NA
D: NA
DNA: TGTGCCAGCAGCAGGGTAGAATTTAACTATGGCTACACCTTC
CDR3: CASSRVEFNYGYTF

V: TRBV7-9
J: TRBJ1-5
size: NA
D: NA
DNA: TGTGCCAGCAGCCCTAGCAATCAGCCCCAGCATTTT
CDR3: CASSPSNQPQHF

V: TRBV28
J: TRBJ1-2
size: NA
D: NA
DNA: TGTGCCAGCAGTTTTCAGGGGAGGTCTGGCTACACCTTC
CDR3: CASSFQGRSGYTF

V: TRBV25-1
J: TRBJ1-5
size: NA
D: NA
DNA: TGTGCCAGCAGTGAGAGTTCCCACCGTCAGCCCCAGCATTTT
CDR3: CASSESSHRQPQHF

V: TRBV20-1
J: TRBJ2-6
size: NA
D: NA
DNA: TGCAGTGCCCCTGGGGCCAACGTCCTGACTTTC
CDR3: CSAPGANVLTF

V: TRBV5-1
J: TRBJ2-7
size: NA
D: NA
DNA: TGCGCCAGCAGCTTTGCGGACAGTTCCTACGAGCAGTACTTC
CDR3: CASSFADSSYEQYF

V: TRBV6-5
J: TRBJ2-1
size: NA
D: NA
DNA: TGTGCCAGCAGCGAAACCTACAGCAATGAGCAGTTCTTC
CDR3: CASSETYSNEQFF

V: TRBV5-6
J: TRBJ1-2
size: NA
D: TRBD1
DNA: TGTGCCAGCAGCTTCGGGACAGATTATGGCTACACCTTC
CDR3: CASSFGTDYGYTF

V: TRBV5-6
J: TRBJ1-4
size: NA
D: TRBD1
DNA: TGTGCCAGCAGCTGGGGGACAGGGGTCGAAAAACTGTTTTTT
CDR3: CASSWGTGVEKLFF

V: TRBV4-1
J: TRBJ2-3
size: few
D: NA
DNA: TGCGCCAGCAGCCAAGGCGCGGGCATCGGAGATACGCAGTATTTT
CDR3: CASSQGAGIGDTQYF

V: TRBV28
J: TRBJ2-1
size: few
D: NA
DNA: TGTGCCAGCAGTCCCACCCTAGGAGCCTACAATGAGCAGTTCTTC
CDR3: CASSPTLGAYNEQFF

V: TRBV2
J: TRBJ2-5
size: NA
D: TRBD2
DNA: TGTGCCAGCAGTCCAGGACTAGCGGGAGGTCGAGAGACCCAGTACTTC
CDR3: CASSPGLAGGRETQYF

V: TRBV13
J: TRBJ2-3
size: once
D: TRBD1
DNA: TGTGCCAGCAGCTGGACAGGGAAAGGCACAGATACGCAGTATTTT
CDR3: CASSWTGKGTDTQYF

V: TRBV29-1
J: TRBJ2-7
size: NA
D: TRBD1
DNA: TGCAGCGTTGTGCGGGGACAGGGTCTAAGCGAGCAGTACTTC
CDR3: CSVVRGQGLSEQYF

V: TRBV5-1
J: TRBJ1-1
size: NA
D: NA
DNA: TGCGCCAGCAGCTTGGAATGGAACTCTAACACTGAAGCTTTCTTT
CDR3: CASSLEWNSNTEAFF

V: TRBV30
J: TRBJ2-7
size: NA
D: TRBD1
DNA: TGTGCCTGGAGTGTAGGGACAGGCCCTTTCGAGCAGTACTTC
CDR3: CAWSVGTGPFEQYF

V: TRBV2
J: TRBJ1-1
size: NA
D: NA
DNA: TGTGCCAGCAGTGATATAGCCCGTCGGAACACTGAAGCTTTCTTT
CDR3: CASSDIARRNTEAFF

V: TRBV27
J: TRBJ2-5
size: NA
D: TRBD2
DNA: TGTGCCAGCAGGGGGACTAGCGGGAGCCAAGAGACCCAGTACTTC
CDR3: CASRGTSGSQETQYF

V: TRBV5-1
J: TRBJ2-3
size: NA
D: TRBD2
DNA: TGCGCCAGCAGCTTGGGAGTAGCGGGAGGTGCCGATACGCAGTATTTT
CDR3: CASSLGVAGGADTQYF

V: TRBV28
J: TRBJ2-3
size: once
D: NA
DNA: TGTGCCAGCTCCACATTTCGGAAAGATACGCAGTATTTT
CDR3: CASSTFRKDTQYF

V: TRBV6-5
J: TRBJ1-1
size: NA
D: NA
DNA: TGTGCCAGCAGTTACTCTTGGCAAGACACTGAAGCTTTCTTT
CDR3: CASSYSWQDTEAFF

V: TRBV4-3
J: TRBJ2-1
size: NA
D: TRBD1
DNA: TGCGCCAGCAGCCAGAAAACAGGGGGGTCCTACAATGAGCAGTTCTTC
CDR3: CASSQKTGGSYNEQFF

V: TRBV29-1
J: TRBJ2-1
size: NA
D: NA
DNA: TGCAGCGTTGAACTAGCAGGAGTGATACCCTACAATGAGCAGTTCTTC
CDR3: CSVELAGVIPYNEQFF

V: TRBV25-1
J: TRBJ2-1
size: few
D: NA
DNA: TGTGCCAGCAGTGACGACGACACCAATGAGCAGTTCTTC
CDR3: CASSDDDTNEQFF

V: TRBV28
J: TRBJ2-2
size: NA
D: NA
DNA: TGTGCCAGCAGTTTAGCCCCGGGCAGTGGCACCGGGGAGCTGTTTTTT
CDR3: CASSLAPGSGTGELFF

V: TRBV15
J: TRBJ2-2
size: NA
D: NA
DNA: TGTGCCACCTCAGGTACGAACACCGGGGAGCTGTTTTTT
CDR3: CATSGTNTGELFF

V: TRBV2
J: TRBJ2-5
size: NA
D: TRBD2
DNA: TGTGCCAGGGGACAGACTAGCGGGGAAGAGACCCAGTACTTC
CDR3: CARGQTSGEETQYF

V: TRBV19
J: TRBJ1-4
size: NA
D: NA
DNA: TGTGCCAGTAACACGGATAGTAATGAAAAACTGTTTTTT
CDR3: CASNTDSNEKLFF

V: TRBV7-3
J: TRBJ1-2
size: NA
D: NA
DNA: TGTGCCAGCAGCTTACAGGGGTCCTCGGGCACCTTC
CDR3: CASSLQGSSGTF

V: TRBV4-2
J: TRBJ2-7
size: NA
D: TRBD2
DNA: TGTGCCAGCAGCCTGACTAGCGGTACATACGAGCAGTACTTC
CDR3: CASSLTSGTYEQYF